Sequencing of this TCR beta chain was carried out in a study of radiotherapy plus CTLA-4 blockade in lung cancer. Study overall: Disease control was achieved by 31% of patients, and objective responses by 18%.

Clones were sequenced by immunoSEQ multiplex PCR, and TCRdb holds only the in-frame ones, with some missing. The repertoire holds some 51,000 clones, with 70% to 80% as singletons. Notes on the study in general: The authors reported that early blood T cell clone dynamics, with interferon-beta, best predicted response. Expansion in blood of tumor-derived TCR clones was seen after radiotherapy plus ipilimumab.

Regarding this clone: Its antigen is not known.

The junction had 6 bases not matched to a gene; V was cut back by 4 bases and J by 6 bases. The CDR3 sequence is 16 residues long. Germline loops: CDR1 SGHNT, CDR2 YENEEA. Patients in the study, people with chemo-refractory metastatic non-small-cell lung cancer, received focal radiation plus ipilimumab CTLA-4 blockade. This TCR came from a human donor with non-small cell lung cancer who had a complete response to radiotherapy plus ipilimumab. Sequenced material: peripheral blood, taken from a patient treated with radiotherapy plus ipilimumab. The chain uses TRBV11-3 and TRBJ2-1, with 13 bases lining up with TRBD2. CDR3 protein: CASSSWGLAGFNEQFF. CDR3 coding DNA: TGTGCCAGCAGCTCGTGGGGACTAGCGGGATTCAATGAGCAGTTCTTC.